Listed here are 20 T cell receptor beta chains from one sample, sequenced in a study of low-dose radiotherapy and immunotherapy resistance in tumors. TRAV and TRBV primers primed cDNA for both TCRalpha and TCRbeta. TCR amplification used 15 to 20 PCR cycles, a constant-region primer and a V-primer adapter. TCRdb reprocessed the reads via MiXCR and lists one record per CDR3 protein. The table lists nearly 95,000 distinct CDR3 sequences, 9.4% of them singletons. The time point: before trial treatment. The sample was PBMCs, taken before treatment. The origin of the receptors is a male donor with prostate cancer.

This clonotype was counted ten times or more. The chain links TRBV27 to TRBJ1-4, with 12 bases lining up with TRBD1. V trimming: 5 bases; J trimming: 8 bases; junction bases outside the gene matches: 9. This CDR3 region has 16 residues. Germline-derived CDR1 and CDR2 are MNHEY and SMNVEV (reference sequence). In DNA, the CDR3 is TGTGCCAGCAGTCCCGGGACAGGGGGCTTTGTGGAAAAACTGTTTTTT. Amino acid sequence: CASSPGTGGFVEKLFF.

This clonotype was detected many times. CDR3 in DNA: TGTGCCAGCAGCACCCTCTACGAGCAGTACTTC. This gives the protein CASSTLYEQYF. The rearrangement links TRBV28 to TRBJ2-7, with D unresolved. V was clipped by 6 bases and J by 3 bases, with 6 bases between them. CDR1 and CDR2 from the germline V gene are MDHEN and SYDVKM. The length of the CDR3 is 11 residues.

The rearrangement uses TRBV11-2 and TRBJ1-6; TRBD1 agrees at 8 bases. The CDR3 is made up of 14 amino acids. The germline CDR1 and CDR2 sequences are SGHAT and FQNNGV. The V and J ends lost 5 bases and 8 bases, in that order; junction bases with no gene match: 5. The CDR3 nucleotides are TGTGCCAGCAGCGCCGGACAGGGACATTCACCCCTCCACTTT. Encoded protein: CASSAGQGHSPLHF.

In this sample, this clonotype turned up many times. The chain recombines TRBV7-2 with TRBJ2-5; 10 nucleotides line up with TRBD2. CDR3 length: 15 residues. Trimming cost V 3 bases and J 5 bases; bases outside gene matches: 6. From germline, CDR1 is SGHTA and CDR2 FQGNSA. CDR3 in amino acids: CASSFPGLAIETQYF. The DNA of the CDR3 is TGTGCCAGCAGCTTCCCGGGACTAGCGATCGAGACCCAGTACTTC.

CDR3: CASSDFASWGTENTEAFF. In DNA, the CDR3 is TGTGCCAGCAGTGATTTTGCTAGTTGGGGGACCGAAAACACTGAAGCTTTCTTT. The chain links TRBV6-9 to TRBJ1-1; D is possibly TRBD1 (5 bases). CDR3 size: 18 residues. Trimming cost V 5 bases and J 2 bases, with 24 bases left between them. The germline V gene has CDR1 MNHGY and CDR2 SVAAGI.

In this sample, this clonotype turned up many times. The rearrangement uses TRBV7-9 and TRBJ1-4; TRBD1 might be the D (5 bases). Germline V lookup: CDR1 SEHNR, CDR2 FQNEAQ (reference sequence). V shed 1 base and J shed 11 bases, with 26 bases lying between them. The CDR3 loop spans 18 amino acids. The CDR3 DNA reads TGTGCCAGCAGCTTAGGAATAGGAGGGACCGACCAGGTGTGGAAACTGTTTTTT. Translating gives CASSLGIGGTDQVWKLFF.

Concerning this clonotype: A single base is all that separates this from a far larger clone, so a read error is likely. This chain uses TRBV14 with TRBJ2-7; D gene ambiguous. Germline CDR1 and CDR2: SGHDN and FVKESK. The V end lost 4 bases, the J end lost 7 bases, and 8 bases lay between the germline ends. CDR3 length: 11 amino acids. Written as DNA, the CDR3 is TGTGCCAGCAGCCGGTACAATGAGCAGTACTTC. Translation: CASSRYNEQYF.

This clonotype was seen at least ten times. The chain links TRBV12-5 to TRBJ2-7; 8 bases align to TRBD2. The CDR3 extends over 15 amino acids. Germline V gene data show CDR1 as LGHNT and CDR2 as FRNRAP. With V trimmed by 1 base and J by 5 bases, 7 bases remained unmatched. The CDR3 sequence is CASGLDLSGSHEQYF. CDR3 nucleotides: TGTGCTAGTGGTTTGGACCTCAGCGGGAGCCACGAGCAGTACTTC.

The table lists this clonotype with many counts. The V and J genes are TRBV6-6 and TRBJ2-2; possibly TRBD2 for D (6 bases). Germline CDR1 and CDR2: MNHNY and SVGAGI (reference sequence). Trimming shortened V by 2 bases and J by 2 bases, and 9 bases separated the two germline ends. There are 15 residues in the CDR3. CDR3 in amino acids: CASSYGRGNTGELFF. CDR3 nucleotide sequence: TGTGCCAGCAGTTACGGGCGGGGAAACACCGGGGAGCTGTTTTTT.

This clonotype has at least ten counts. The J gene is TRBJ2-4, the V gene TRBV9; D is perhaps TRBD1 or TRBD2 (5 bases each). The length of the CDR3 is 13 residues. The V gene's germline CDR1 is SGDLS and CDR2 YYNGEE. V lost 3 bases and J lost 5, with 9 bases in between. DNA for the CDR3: TGTGCCAGCAGCGGCCGGGACCAAAACATTCAGTACTTC. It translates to CASSGRDQNIQYF.

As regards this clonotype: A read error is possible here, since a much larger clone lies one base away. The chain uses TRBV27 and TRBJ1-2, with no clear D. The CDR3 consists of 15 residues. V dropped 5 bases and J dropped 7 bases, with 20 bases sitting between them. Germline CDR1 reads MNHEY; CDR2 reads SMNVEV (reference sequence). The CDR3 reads CASSPAGGIDCGYTF. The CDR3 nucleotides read TGTGCCAGCAGTCCTGCTGGAGGGATCGACTGTGGCTACACCTTC.

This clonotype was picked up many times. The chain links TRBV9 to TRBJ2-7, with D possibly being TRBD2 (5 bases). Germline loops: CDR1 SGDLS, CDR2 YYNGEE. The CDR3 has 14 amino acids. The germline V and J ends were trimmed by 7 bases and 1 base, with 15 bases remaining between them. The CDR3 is CASGRDAMSYEQYF. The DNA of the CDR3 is TGTGCCAGCGGCCGGGATGCCATGTCCTACGAGCAGTACTTC.

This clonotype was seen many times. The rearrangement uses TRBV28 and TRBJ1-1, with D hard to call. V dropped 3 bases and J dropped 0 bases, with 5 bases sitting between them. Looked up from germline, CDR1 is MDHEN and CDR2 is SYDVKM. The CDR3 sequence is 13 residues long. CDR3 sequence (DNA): TGTGCCAGCAGTTTCAATATGAACACTGAAGCTTTCTTT. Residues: CASSFNMNTEAFF.

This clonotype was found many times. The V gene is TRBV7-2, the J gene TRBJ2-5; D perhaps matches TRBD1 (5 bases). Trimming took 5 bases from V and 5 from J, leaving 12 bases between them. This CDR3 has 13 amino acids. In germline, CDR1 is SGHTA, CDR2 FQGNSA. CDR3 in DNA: TGTGCCAGCAGCCCGAAGTCAGGGGAGACCCAGTACTTC. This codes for CASSPKSGETQYF.

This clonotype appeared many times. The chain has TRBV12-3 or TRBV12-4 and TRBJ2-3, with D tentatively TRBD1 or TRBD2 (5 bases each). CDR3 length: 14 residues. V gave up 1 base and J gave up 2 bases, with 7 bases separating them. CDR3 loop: CASSLGGNTDTQYF. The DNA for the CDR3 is TGTGCCAGCAGTTTAGGGGGGAACACAGATACGCAGTATTTT.

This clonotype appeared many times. This CDR3 is CASTDRQNQPQHF. CDR3 DNA: TGTGCCAGCACCGACAGGCAAAATCAGCCCCAGCATTTT. The rearrangement joins TRBV6-6 to TRBJ1-5; tentatively, D is TRBD1 (6 bases). Trimming took off 7 bases at V and 4 bases at J, with 11 bases between the two ends. The germline gives CDR1 MNHNY, CDR2 SVGAGI (reference sequence). This CDR3 comprises 13 residues.

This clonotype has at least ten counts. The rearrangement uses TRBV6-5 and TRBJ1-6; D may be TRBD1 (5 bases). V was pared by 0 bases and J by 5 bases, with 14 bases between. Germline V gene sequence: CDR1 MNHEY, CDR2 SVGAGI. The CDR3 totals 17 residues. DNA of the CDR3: TGTGCCAGCAGTTACTCTCCGGGGCATCAAAATAATTCACCCCTCCACTTT. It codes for CASSYSPGHQNNSPLHF.

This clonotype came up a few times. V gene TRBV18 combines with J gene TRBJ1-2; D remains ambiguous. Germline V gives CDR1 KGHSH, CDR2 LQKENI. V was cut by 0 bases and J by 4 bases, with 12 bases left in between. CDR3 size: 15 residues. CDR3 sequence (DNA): TGTGCCAGCTCACCACCCAATAGAGATTCCTATGGCTACACCTTC. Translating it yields CASSPPNRDSYGYTF.

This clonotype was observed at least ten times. The DNA for the CDR3 is TGTGCCAGCAGTTTGGGGACAGGGGCCAATCAGCCCCAGCATTTT. It codes for CASSLGTGANQPQHF. The chain links TRBV6-5 to TRBJ1-5, with 10 bases aligning to TRBD1. Germline CDR1 and CDR2: MNHEY and SVGAGI. This CDR3 is 15 amino acids long. The J segment lost 3 bases and the V segment lost 4 bases, leaving 3 bases of the junction unmatched.

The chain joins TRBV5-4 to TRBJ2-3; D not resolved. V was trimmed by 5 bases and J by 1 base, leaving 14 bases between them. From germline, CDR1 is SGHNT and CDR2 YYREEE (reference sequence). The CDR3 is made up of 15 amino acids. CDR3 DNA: TGTGCCAGCAGTGACCCGGGCATGCGCACAGATACGCAGTATTTT. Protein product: CASSDPGMRTDTQYF.